Following are 19 T cell receptor beta chains from one sample sequenced in a study of blood T cell repertoires in COVID-19. This table comes from immunoSEQ multiplex PCR, and its TCRdb copy is limited to in-frame clones, with some not included. The sample has 350,000 or so clones; roughly nine tenths are singletons. Sequenced sample: peripheral blood. These receptors all stem from a woman aged 55-69 years with COVID-19, enrolled during active disease.

This chain connects TRBV2 to TRBJ2-7; 7 bases agree with TRBD1. The V gene end was trimmed by 6 bases and the J gene end by 5 bases; junction bases not matched to a gene: 4. CDR3 length: 12 residues. Per germline, CDR1 SNHLY and CDR2 FYNNEI. The CDR3, as DNA: TGTGCCAGCAGCTGGCAGGGGGACGAGCAGTACTTC. Its translation is CASSWQGDEQYF.

This clone was seen only once. This chain connects TRBV27 to TRBJ2-6; 11 nucleotides line up with TRBD1. Unmatched junction bases numbered 4, after V lost 3 bases and J lost 0 bases. CDR1 MNHEY and CDR2 SMNVEV come from the germline V gene (reference sequence). The length of the CDR3 is 18 residues. In DNA form, the CDR3 reads TGTGCCAGCAGTTTGGGGACAGGGGGGAACTCTGGGGCCAACGTCCTGACTTTC. Its translation: CASSLGTGGNSGANVLTF.

The chain joins TRBV30 to TRBJ1-1; a possible D gene is TRBD1 (6 bases). Between the trimmed V and J ends, which lost 0 bases and 8 bases, there was a span of 16 bases. Germline V lookup: CDR1 GTSNPN, CDR2 SVGIG (reference sequence). The CDR3 length is 14 residues. The CDR3 protein is CAWSVSSLGAEAFF. CDR3 DNA: TGTGCCTGGAGTGTAAGCAGTCTGGGGGCGGAAGCTTTCTTT.

The gene calls are TRBV19 and TRBJ1-2, with D possibly matching TRBD1 (6 bases). The CDR3 spans 14 residues. Per germline, CDR1 LNHDA and CDR2 SQIVND (reference sequence). The V gene lost 7 bases and the J gene lost 0 bases, with 12 bases spanning the gap. The CDR3 region is CASTPDRANYGYTF. The CDR3 nucleotides are TGTGCCAGTACCCCGGACAGAGCTAACTATGGCTACACCTTC.

The sample holds a few counts of this clone. The chain joins TRBV2 to TRBJ2-7, with 9 bases fitting TRBD1. The V and J ends lost 11 bases and 0 bases, in that order; junction bases with no gene match: 5. Germline V gene data show CDR1 as SNHLY and CDR2 as FYNNEI. The CDR3 extends over 13 amino acids. CDR3 residues: CAGRTGASYEQYF. The DNA of the CDR3 is TGTGCCGGCCGGACAGGGGCCTCCTACGAGCAGTACTTC.

This clone has at least ten counts. V and J are TRBV9 and TRBJ1-3; a weak D match, TRBD1 (5 bases). The V gene's germline CDR1 is SGDLS and CDR2 YYNGEE. Trimming shortened V by 0 bases and J by 11 bases, and 12 bases separated the two germline ends. This CDR3 comprises 13 residues. CDR3 in DNA: TGTGCCAGCAGCGTAGCTCCAGGGTCGGCCATATATTTT. The encoded protein is CASSVAPGSAIYF.

The chain joins TRBV28 to TRBJ2-1; the match to TRBD1 covers 10 bases. Per germline, CDR1 MDHEN and CDR2 SYDVKM. This CDR3 contains 17 residues. V shed 8 bases, J shed 0 bases, and the junction held 10 bases outside the gene matches. This CDR3 is CASLGQGVKTSYNEQFF. DNA for the CDR3: TGTGCCAGCTTAGGACAGGGGGTAAAGACCTCCTACAATGAGCAGTTCTTC.

V usage is TRBV5-1 and J usage is TRBJ1-2; 7 bases are a match to TRBD1. The CDR3 spans 14 residues. V lost 3 bases to trimming and J lost 8 bases; unmatched junction nucleotides: 10. Germline V gene data show CDR1 as SGHRS and CDR2 as YFSETQ. CDR3 loop: CASSSTGESGGYTF. The CDR3 DNA reads as TGCGCCAGCAGCTCAACAGGGGAATCGGGAGGCTACACCTTC.

V is TRBV4-1 and J is TRBJ1-4; the D is unclear. The CDR3 loop spans 20 amino acids. Germline loops: CDR1 MGHRA, CDR2 YSYEKL. V gave up 0 bases and J gave up 0 bases, with 20 bases separating them. The CDR3 DNA is TGCGCCAGCAGCCAAGATGGCTTTACGACTTTCGGGACAACTAATGAAAAACTGTTTTTT. Its translation: CASSQDGFTTFGTTNEKLFF.

The rearrangement joins TRBV9 to TRBJ1-2, with 10 positions matching TRBD1. The CDR3 covers 15 residues. J lost 2 bases, V lost 4 bases, and 5 bases had no gene match. Per the germline V gene, CDR1 is SGDLS and CDR2 is YYNGEE. CDR3 residues: CASSLLGQGNYGYTF. In DNA form, the CDR3 reads TGTGCCAGCAGCCTCTTGGGACAGGGGAACTATGGCTACACCTTC. Combining the CDR3 with reference TRBV9 and TRBJ1-2 gives the whole variable domain DSGVTQTPKHLITATGQRVTLRCSPRSGDLSVYWYQQSLDQGLQFLIQYYNGEERAKGNILERFSAQQFPDLHSELNLSSLELGDSALYFCASSLLGQGNYGYTFGSGTRLTVV.

V usage is TRBV5-5 and J usage is TRBJ1-1, with D unclear. Germline CDR1 and CDR2: SGHKS and YYEKEE (reference sequence). The V end lost 0 bases, the J end lost 0 bases, and 6 bases lay between the germline ends. The CDR3 length is 14 residues. CDR3 in amino acids: CASSLDSMNTEAFF. The CDR3 nucleotides read TGTGCCAGCAGCTTGGACTCTATGAACACTGAAGCTTTCTTT.

This rearrangement joins TRBV15 to TRBJ1-1, with TRBD1 matching 9 bases. Germline V lookup: CDR1 LNHNV, CDR2 YYDKDF (reference sequence). CDR3 length: 15 residues. The J segment lost 3 bases and the V segment lost 5 bases, leaving 7 bases of the junction unmatched. The CDR3 is CATSGTGGRDTEAFF. CDR3 bases: TGTGCCACCAGCGGAACAGGGGGCCGAGACACTGAAGCTTTCTTT.

V is TRBV6-1 and J is TRBJ2-1; D perhaps matches TRBD2 (6 bases). Germline CDR1 is MNHNS and CDR2 is SASEGT. The CDR3 contains 16 residues. V gave up 1 base and J gave up 2 bases, with 12 bases separating them. CDR3 loop: CASSEVFSGAYNEQFF. CDR3 in DNA: TGTGCCAGCAGTGAAGTCTTTAGCGGTGCCTACAATGAGCAGTTCTTC.

This chain joins TRBV7-9 and TRBJ2-5; a possible D gene is TRBD1 (5 bases). From germline, CDR1 is SEHNR and CDR2 FQNEAQ (reference sequence). This CDR3 is built from 15 residues. V shed 3 bases and J shed 3 bases, with 14 bases lying between them. In DNA, the CDR3 is TGTGCCAGCAGCTTTCGACCAGGGTACGAAGAGACCCAGTACTTC. Translation: CASSFRPGYEETQYF.

V gene TRBV5-1 combines with J gene TRBJ2-7; D unclear. CDR1 SGHRS and CDR2 YFSETQ come from the germline V gene. The CDR3 loop spans 14 amino acids. Trimming shortened V by 0 bases and J by 3 bases, and 10 bases separated the two germline ends. The CDR3 spells CASSLEVSFYEQYF. The CDR3 DNA sequence: TGCGCCAGCAGCTTGGAAGTCAGTTTCTACGAGCAGTACTTC.

J is TRBJ1-1 and V is TRBV15; 12 nucleotides match TRBD1. Germline lookup yields CDR1 LNHNV and CDR2 YYDKDF (reference sequence). CDR3 length equals 18 residues. V was pared by 4 bases and J by 4 bases, with 13 bases of the junction left unmatched. The CDR3 sequence is CATSIGDRGQRGSTEAFF. The CDR3 nucleotides read TGTGCCACCAGCATTGGGGACAGGGGGCAAAGAGGGAGCACTGAAGCTTTCTTT.

V gene TRBV5-1 combines with J gene TRBJ2-1; D may be TRBD2 (6 bases). The V and J ends lost 0 bases and 10 bases respectively, with 8 bases between them. In germline, CDR1 is SGHRS, CDR2 YFSETQ. The length of the CDR3 is 12 residues. The CDR3 region has the DNA TGCGCCAGCAGCTTGGTGGGACTCGAGCAGTTCTTC. Amino acids: CASSLVGLEQFF.

V gene TRBV7-2 combines with J gene TRBJ2-5; possible D gene TRBD2, 6 bases. Looked up from germline, CDR1 is SGHTA and CDR2 is FQGNSA. Trimming shortened V by 1 base and J by 7 bases, and 13 bases separated the two germline ends. CDR3 length: 14 residues. The CDR3 here is CASSLVGGKGTQYF. The CDR3, as DNA: TGTGCCAGCAGCTTAGTGGGAGGAAAAGGGACCCAGTACTTC.

The gene calls are TRBV30 and TRBJ2-1, with 13 bases identical to TRBD2. The CDR3 totals 16 residues. Germline V CDR1 and CDR2: GTSNPN, SVGIG (reference sequence). V lost 2 bases, J lost 2 bases, and 3 bases stayed unmatched. This CDR3 reads CAWSITSGGAYNEQFF. The CDR3 DNA sequence: TGTGCCTGGAGTATAACTAGCGGGGGGGCCTACAATGAGCAGTTCTTC.